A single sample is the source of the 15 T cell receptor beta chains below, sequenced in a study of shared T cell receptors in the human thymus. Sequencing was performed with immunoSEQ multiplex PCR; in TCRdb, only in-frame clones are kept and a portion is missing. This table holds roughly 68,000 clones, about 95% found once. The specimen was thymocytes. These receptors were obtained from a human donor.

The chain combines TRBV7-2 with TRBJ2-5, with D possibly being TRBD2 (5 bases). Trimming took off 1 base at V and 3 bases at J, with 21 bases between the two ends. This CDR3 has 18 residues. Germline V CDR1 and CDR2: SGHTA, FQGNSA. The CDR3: CASSLGRRGYSTKETQYF. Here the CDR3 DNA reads TGTGCCAGCAGCTTAGGGAGGAGAGGATACTCAACCAAAGAGACCCAGTACTTC.

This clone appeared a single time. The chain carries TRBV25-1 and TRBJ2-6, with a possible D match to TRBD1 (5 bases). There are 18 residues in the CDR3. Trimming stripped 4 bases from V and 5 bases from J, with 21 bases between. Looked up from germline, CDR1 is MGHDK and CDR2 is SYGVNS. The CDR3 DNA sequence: TGTGCCAGCAGTGGCAATCAAACTGGACAAAGTCGGGCCAACGTCCTGACTTTC. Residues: CASSGNQTGQSRANVLTF.

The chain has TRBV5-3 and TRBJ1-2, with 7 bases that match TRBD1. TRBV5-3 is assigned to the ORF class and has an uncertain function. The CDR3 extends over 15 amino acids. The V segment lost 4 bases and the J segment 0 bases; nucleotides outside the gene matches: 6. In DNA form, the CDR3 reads TGTGCCAGAAGCCCTGGGGACAGAGCTAACTATGGCTACACCTTC. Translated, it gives CARSPGDRANYGYTF.

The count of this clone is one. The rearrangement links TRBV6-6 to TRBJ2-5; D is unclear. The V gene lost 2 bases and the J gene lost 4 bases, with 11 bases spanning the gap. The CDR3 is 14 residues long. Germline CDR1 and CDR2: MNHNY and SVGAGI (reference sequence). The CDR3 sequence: CASSYRSCGETQYF. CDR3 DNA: TGTGCCAGCAGTTACAGGTCGTGTGGAGAGACCCAGTACTTC.

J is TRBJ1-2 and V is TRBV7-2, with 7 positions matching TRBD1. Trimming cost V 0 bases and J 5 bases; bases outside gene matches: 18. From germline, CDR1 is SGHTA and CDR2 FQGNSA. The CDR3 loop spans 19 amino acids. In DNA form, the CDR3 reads TGTGCCAGCAGCTTAGCTGGGCGTCCCGGGACAGATAATTATTATGGCTACACCTTC. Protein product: CASSLAGRPGTDNYYGYTF.

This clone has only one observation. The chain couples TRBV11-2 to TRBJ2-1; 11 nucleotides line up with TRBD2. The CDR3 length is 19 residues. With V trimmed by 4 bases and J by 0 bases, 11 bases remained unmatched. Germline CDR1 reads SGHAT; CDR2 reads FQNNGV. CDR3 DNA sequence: TGTGCCAGCAGCTCAAAGACTAGCGGGGTTTATATCTCCTACAATGAGCAGTTCTTC. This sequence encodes CASSSKTSGVYISYNEQFF. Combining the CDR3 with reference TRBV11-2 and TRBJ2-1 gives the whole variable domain EAGVAQSPRYKIIEKRQSVAFWCNPISGHATLYWYQQILGQGPKLLIQFQNNGVVDDSQLPKDRFSAERLKGVDSTLKIQPAKLEDSAVYLCASSSKTSGVYISYNEQFFGPGTRLTVL.

DNA for the CDR3: TGTGCCAGCATCTTACACGGCCTCTATGGCTACACCTTC. Its protein product is CASILHGLYGYTF. This sequence joins TRBV2 and TRBJ1-2, with D unresolved. The CDR3 runs to 13 residues. Looked up from germline, CDR1 is SNHLY and CDR2 is FYNNEI. The V end lost 7 bases, the J end lost 4 bases, and 13 bases lay between the germline ends.

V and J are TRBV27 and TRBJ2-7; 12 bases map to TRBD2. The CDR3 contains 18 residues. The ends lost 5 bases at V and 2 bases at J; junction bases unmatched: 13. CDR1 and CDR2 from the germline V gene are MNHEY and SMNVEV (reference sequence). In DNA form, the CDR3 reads TGTGCCAGCAGTGAATCTAGCGGGGGGGCCTCAAGCCCCTACGAGCAGTACTTC. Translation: CASSESSGGASSPYEQYF.

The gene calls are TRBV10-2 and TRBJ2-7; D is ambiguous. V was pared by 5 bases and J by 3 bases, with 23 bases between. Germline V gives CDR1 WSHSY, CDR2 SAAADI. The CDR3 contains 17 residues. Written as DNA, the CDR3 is TGCGCCAGCAGTCCTCAATTAAACCCCCACGCCCACTACGAGCAGTACTTC. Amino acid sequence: CASSPQLNPHAHYEQYF.

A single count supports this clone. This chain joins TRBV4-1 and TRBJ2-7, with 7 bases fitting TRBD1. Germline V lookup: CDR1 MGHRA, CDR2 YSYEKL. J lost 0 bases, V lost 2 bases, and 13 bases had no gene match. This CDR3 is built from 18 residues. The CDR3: CASSQYQRRDSPSYEQYF. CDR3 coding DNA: TGCGCCAGCAGCCAATATCAGAGACGGGACAGCCCCTCCTACGAGCAGTACTTC.

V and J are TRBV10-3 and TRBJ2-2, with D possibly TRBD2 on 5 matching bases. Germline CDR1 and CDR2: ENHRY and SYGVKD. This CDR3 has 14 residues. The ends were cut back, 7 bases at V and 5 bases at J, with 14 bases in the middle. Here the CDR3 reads CAITGDPGTGELFF. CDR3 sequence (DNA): TGTGCCATCACCGGGGATCCGGGAACCGGGGAGCTGTTTTTT.

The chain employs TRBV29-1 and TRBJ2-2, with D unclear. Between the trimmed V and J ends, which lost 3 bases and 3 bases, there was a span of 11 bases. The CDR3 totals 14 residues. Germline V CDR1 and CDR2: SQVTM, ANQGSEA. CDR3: CSVERASDTGELFF. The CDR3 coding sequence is TGCAGCGTTGAGCGAGCCTCGGACACCGGGGAGCTGTTTTTT.

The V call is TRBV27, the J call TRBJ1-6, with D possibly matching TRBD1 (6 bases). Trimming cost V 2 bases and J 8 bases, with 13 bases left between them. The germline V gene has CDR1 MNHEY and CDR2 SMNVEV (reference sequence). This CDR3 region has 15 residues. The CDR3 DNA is TGTGCCAGCAGTTTAATCACAGGGTTAGATTCACCCCTCCACTTT. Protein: CASSLITGLDSPLHF.

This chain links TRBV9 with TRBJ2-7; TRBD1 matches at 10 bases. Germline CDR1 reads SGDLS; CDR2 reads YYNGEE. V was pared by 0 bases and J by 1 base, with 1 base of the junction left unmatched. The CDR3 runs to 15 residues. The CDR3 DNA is TGTGCCAGCAGCGTAGGGGACAGGGGTTCCTACGAGCAGTACTTC. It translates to CASSVGDRGSYEQYF.

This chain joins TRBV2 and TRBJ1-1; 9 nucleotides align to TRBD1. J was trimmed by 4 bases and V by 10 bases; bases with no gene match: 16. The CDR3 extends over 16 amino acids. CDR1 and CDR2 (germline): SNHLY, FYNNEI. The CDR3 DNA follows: TGTGCCAACAAAAGGGACAGGGTTGTTGGGACCACTGAAGCTTTCTTT. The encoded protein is CANKRDRVVGTTEAFF.